Presented here are 10 T cell receptor beta chains from one specimen sequenced in a study of blood T cell repertoires in COVID-19. Produced via immunoSEQ multiplex PCR; TCRdb's table is partial and in-frame only. The sample holds roughly 260,000 clones, 70% to 90% seen once. The material sequenced was peripheral blood. These receptor sequences come from a woman in her forties or fifties with acute or convalescent COVID-19.

The chain combines TRBV10-3 with TRBJ1-6; no reliable D call. CDR3 length equals 14 residues. The germline gives CDR1 ENHRY, CDR2 SYGVKD. Trimming took off 8 bases at V and 6 bases at J, with 14 bases between the two ends. In DNA, the CDR3 is TGTGCCATCGGGAGGGTCGAGGTTAATTCACCCCTCCACTTT. This translates into CAIGRVEVNSPLHF.

This chain joins TRBV7-2 and TRBJ2-1, with a possible D match to TRBD2 (5 bases). Trimming took off 8 bases at V and 3 bases at J, with 17 bases between the two ends. This CDR3 has 15 amino acids. The V gene's germline CDR1 is SGHTA and CDR2 FQGNSA. The DNA of the CDR3 is TGTGCCAGCGGTCTCGGAGCGGCAAGCTACAATGAGCAGTTCTTC. Amino acid sequence: CASGLGAASYNEQFF.

The gene calls are TRBV2 and TRBJ1-2; 9 nucleotides agree with TRBD1. CDR3 length: 11 residues. With 10 bases clipped from V and 8 bases from J, the junction kept 5 bases outside the gene matches. Per germline, CDR1 SNHLY and CDR2 FYNNEI. The CDR3 reads CAKTGGRGYTF. The CDR3 nucleotides are TGTGCCAAGACAGGGGGTCGCGGCTACACCTTC. The full variable domain, completed using reference TRBV2 and TRBJ1-2, is EPEVTQTPSHQVTQMGQEVILRCVPISNHLYFYWYRQILGQKVEFLVSFYNNEISEKSEIFDDQFSVERPDGSNFTLKIRSTKLEDSAMYFCAKTGGRGYTFGSGTRLTVV.

This clone turned up a few times. The chain has TRBV7-9 and TRBJ2-7, with D perhaps matching TRBD2 (5 bases). The CDR3 spans 13 residues. Germline-derived CDR1 and CDR2 are SEHNR and FQNEAQ (reference sequence). Between the trimmed V and J ends, which lost 5 bases and 7 bases, there was a span of 15 bases. The CDR3 nucleotides read TGTGCCAGCAGCCCGGCTTCGGGGAGTGAGCAGTACTTC. Protein product: CASSPASGSEQYF.

The chain is built from TRBV14 and TRBJ2-7, with D possibly matching TRBD2 (5 bases). V was pared by 0 bases and J by 2 bases, with 14 bases between. Germline lookup yields CDR1 SGHDN and CDR2 FVKESK. CDR3 length: 16 residues. Here the CDR3 DNA reads TGTGCCAGCAGCCAAGAATTAACTAGACCTACCTACGAGCAGTACTTC. Translating it yields CASSQELTRPTYEQYF.

This clone was detected only once. The CDR3 loop reads CASRRGEYNEQFF. The CDR3 DNA reads TGTGCCAGCAGGCGGGGGGAGTACAATGAGCAGTTCTTC. The rearrangement links TRBV5-5 to TRBJ2-1, with TRBD2 matching over 8 bases. V lost 5 bases to trimming and J lost 4 bases; unmatched junction nucleotides: 2. CDR1 is SGHKS and CDR2 is YYEKEE in the germline V gene (reference sequence). The CDR3 length is 13 residues. The whole variable domain, filled in from reference TRBV5-5 and TRBJ2-1, reads DAGVTQSPTHLIKTRGQQVTLRCSPISGHKSVSWYQQVLGQGPQFIFQYYEKEERGRGNFPDRFSARQFPNYSSELNVNALLLGDSALYLCASRRGEYNEQFFGPGTRLTVL.

The chain employs TRBV15 and TRBJ2-5; D gene unclear. CDR3 length: 13 amino acids. Looked up from germline, CDR1 is LNHNV and CDR2 is YYDKDF (reference sequence). The V end was cut by 5 bases, the J end by 5 bases, with 12 bases between. The CDR3 bases are TGTGCCACCAGCGTCAGGCAGTGGGAGACCCAGTACTTC. This codes for CATSVRQWETQYF. Filled out from reference TRBV15 and TRBJ2-5, the complete variable domain reads DAMVIQNPRYQVTQFGKPVTLSCSQTLNHNVMYWYQQKSSQAPKLLFHYYDKDFNNEADTPDNFQSRRPNTSFCFLDIRSPGLGDTAMYLCATSVRQWETQYFGPGTRLLVL.

This sequence joins TRBV24-1 and TRBJ2-1, with 10 positions matching TRBD2. The V gene end was trimmed by 3 bases and the J gene end by 9 bases; junction bases not matched to a gene: 13. The CDR3 runs to 17 residues. Germline CDR1 and CDR2: KGHDR and SFDVKD. CDR3 DNA sequence: TGTGCCACCAGTGATCCAACCGGGACTAGCGCTCGGAGTGAGCAGTTCTTC. It encodes CATSDPTGTSARSEQFF.

The V and J genes are TRBV27 and TRBJ1-2; tentative D call: TRBD1 (6 bases). Germline V gene data show CDR1 as MNHEY and CDR2 as SMNVEV (reference sequence). The CDR3 extends over 14 amino acids. V was cut by 3 bases and J by 4 bases, with 12 bases left in between. For the CDR3, the DNA is TGTGCCAGCAGTTTCGGGGGGCAGACCTATGGCTACACCTTC. Translating it yields CASSFGGQTYGYTF.

This clone was seen a single time. V and J are TRBV7-9 and TRBJ2-1; no firm D call. V was cut by 4 bases and J by 5 bases, with 6 bases left in between. Germline CDR1 reads SEHNR; CDR2 reads FQNEAQ (reference sequence). The CDR3 sequence is 12 residues long. The CDR3 nucleotides read TGTGCCAGCAGCTATGGAGACAATGAGCAGTTCTTC. Its protein product is CASSYGDNEQFF.